This T cell receptor beta chain was sequenced in a study of blood T cells in healthy people across ages. Points from the study as a whole: Age showed a roughly linear inverse relationship with TCR beta diversity per million T cells.

The V segment lost 1 base and the J segment 4 bases; nucleotides outside the gene matches: 9. The CDR3 loop spans 16 amino acids. CDR1 and CDR2 from the germline V gene are SQVTM and ANQGSEA. Regarding this clonotype: What it recognizes is unknown.

A second PCR, run for 7 to 11 cycles, used a sample-barcoded 5' primer plus a J-beta primer mix. The study obtained at least 2.5 million CDR3-containing paired-end reads from every sample. One entry per CDR3 protein results from TCRdb running MiXCR on the 5' RACE reads. The sample includes about 510,000 distinct CDR3 sequences, around 27% of them seen just once. The data were also submitted as part of a second study, on T cells of mothers and their children. As that report states: Donation came from three healthy Caucasian mothers together with their six children.

This receptor was taken from a boy aged 2 to 9 in good health. This chain joins TRBV29-1 and TRBJ1-3; 8 bases are shared with TRBD1. Material for sequencing was blood. For the CDR3, the DNA is TGCAGCGTTGAAGGGGGTTCAGGGGGCTGGGGAAACACCATATATTTT. It specifies CSVEGGSGGWGNTIYF.